The TCR beta chain under discussion was sequenced for a study of OX40 agonist ivuxolimab in advanced cancers. Measured with immunoSEQ multiplex PCR; TCRdb has only the in-frame clones, and not every one. The sample lists tens of thousands of clones; about 93% were seen once. V was clipped by 8 bases and J by 3 bases, with 13 bases between them. CDR3 size: 13 residues. The germline gives CDR1 MNHEY, CDR2 SMNVEV (reference sequence). The sequence was collected from an adult with an advanced solid tumor such as melanoma, head and neck, liver or kidney cancer. The chain couples TRBV27 to TRBJ1-1; D is ambiguous. This specimen was CD4+ or CD8+ T cells sorted from blood, taken in a trial of the OX40 agonist ivuxolimab. The CDR3 coding sequence is TGTGCCAGCTTCCACCGGGGAGACACTGAAGCTTTCTTT. Translated: CASFHRGDTEAFF.